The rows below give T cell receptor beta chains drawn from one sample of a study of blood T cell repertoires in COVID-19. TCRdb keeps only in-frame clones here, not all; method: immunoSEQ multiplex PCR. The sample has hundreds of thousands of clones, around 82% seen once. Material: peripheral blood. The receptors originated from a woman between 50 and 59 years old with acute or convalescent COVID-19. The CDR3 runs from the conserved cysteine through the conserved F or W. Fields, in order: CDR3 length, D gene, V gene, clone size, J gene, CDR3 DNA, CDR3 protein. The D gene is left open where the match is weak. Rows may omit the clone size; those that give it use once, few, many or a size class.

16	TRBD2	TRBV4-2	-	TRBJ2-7	TGTGCCAGCAGCCAAGATGGGCTAGCGGGAGGGCCCGAGCAGTACTTC	CASSQDGLAGGPEQYF
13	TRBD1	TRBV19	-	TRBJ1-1	TGTGCCAGTACTCCGACAGGGTATCCTGAAGCTTTCTTT	CASTPTGYPEAFF
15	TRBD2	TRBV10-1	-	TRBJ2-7	TGCGCCAGCAGTGAAAGGTCTAGCGGGCGTTACGAGCAGTACTTC	CASSERSSGRYEQYF
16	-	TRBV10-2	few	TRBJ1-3	TGCGCCAGCAGCATCGCGGGGGCAGGCGGGGGAAACACCATATATTTT	CASSIAGAGGGNTIYF
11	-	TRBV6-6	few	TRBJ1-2	TGTGCCAGCAGCGACAGCTATGGCTACACCTTC	CASSDSYGYTF
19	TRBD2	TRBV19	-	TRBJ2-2	TGTGCCAGTAGTATGGTAGCAGGTACGGGGACTAGCGGCACCGGGGAGCTGTTTTTT	CASSMVAGTGTSGTGELFF
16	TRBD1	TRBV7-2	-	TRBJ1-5	TGTGCCAGCAGCTTAGCGGGGACAGGGACCTGGGTTGCCCAGCATTTT	CASSLAGTGTWVAQHF
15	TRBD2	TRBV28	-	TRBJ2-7	TGTGCCAGCAGTTTAGGCGCTAGCGGGACCTACGAGCAGTACTTC	CASSLGASGTYEQYF
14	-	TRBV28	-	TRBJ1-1	TGTGCCAGCAGTTTAATTCTCAGGAACACTGAAGCTTTCTTT	CASSLILRNTEAFF
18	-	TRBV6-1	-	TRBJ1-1	TGTGCCAGCAGTGAAGCCCGAAAGCAGGGAGGGGCCCCCCGCGAAGCTTTCTTT	CASSEARKQGGAPREAFF
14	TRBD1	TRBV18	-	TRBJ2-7	TGTGCCAGCTCACCACCGGGACAGGCCTACGAGCAGTACTTC	CASSPPGQAYEQYF
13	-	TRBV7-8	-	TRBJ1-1	TGTGCCAGCAGCTTAGCAGGGCTGACAGAGGCTTTCTTT	CASSLAGLTEAFF
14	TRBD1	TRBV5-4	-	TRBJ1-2	TGTGCCAGCAGCTTGGACAGGGGGCTCTCTGGCTACACCTTC	CASSLDRGLSGYTF
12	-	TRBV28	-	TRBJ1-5	TGTGCCAGCACCACAGGGCATCAGCCCCAGCATTTT	CASTTGHQPQHF
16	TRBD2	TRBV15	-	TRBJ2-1	TGTGCCACCAGCAGATCCAGGACTAGTTCCTACAATGAGCAGTTCTTC	CATSRSRTSSYNEQFF
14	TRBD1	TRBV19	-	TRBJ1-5	TGTGCCAGTAGCAGACAGGGGGACAATCAGCCCCAGCATTTT	CASSRQGDNQPQHF
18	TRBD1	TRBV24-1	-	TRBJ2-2	TGTGCCACCAGCCCTCATCCTGGGACAGGGGGCTCCACCGGGGAGCTGTTTTTT	CATSPHPGTGGSTGELFF
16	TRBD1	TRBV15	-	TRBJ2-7	TGTGCCACCAGCACCGCGACAGGGATGGGCTCCTACGAGCAGTACTTC	CATSTATGMGSYEQYF
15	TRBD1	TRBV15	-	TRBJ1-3	TGTGCCACCAGCCGTGGGACAGGCTCTGGAAACACCATATATTTT	CATSRGTGSGNTIYF